This entry features one TCR beta chain sequence. The data originate from a study of blood T cell repertoires in COVID-19. The CDR3 runs 14 residues. Germline values: CDR1 MGHRA, CDR2 YSYEKL. The V end lost 3 bases, the J end lost 8 bases, and 14 bases lay between the germline ends. In the original analysis: By means of reference gene primer amplification, nucleated cell counts were estimated. Assay: immunoSEQ multiplex PCR; the TCRdb copy retains only in-frame clones and omits some. V and J calls and clone size are as listed in that table; D and trimming were resolved from the DNA. The sample lists about 270,000 clones, approximately 89% occurring once.

The V and J genes are TRBV4-1 and TRBJ2-1, with D possibly being TRBD2 (5 bases). Material for sequencing was peripheral blood. The source of this sequence is a man aged 35-49 years with active or convalescent COVID-19. DNA of the CDR3: TGCGCCAGCAGCCAGCCCACGGGATCCGATGAGCAGTTCTTC. It is translated as CASSQPTGSDEQFF.